This is a list of T cell receptor beta chains from one sample in a study of response to subunit inactivated influenza vaccine. TCRdb re-analysed the RT-PCR reads in MiXCR, keeping a single row per CDR3 protein. In the table there are more than 450,000 distinct CDR3 sequences, 11% of which are singletons. These same data were also listed under a study on T cells expressing NK-cell markers.

The sample here was PBMCs from blood, taken on the day of vaccination. All receptors derive from a man aged 50 to 60 who received an inactivated influenza vaccine. The CDR3 runs from the conserved cysteine through the conserved F or W. The order of the fields is V gene, J gene, clone size, CDR3 protein. The size entry is marked missing in some rows and otherwise reads once, few, many or a size class.

v_call: TRBV5-1; j_call: TRBJ2-7; clone_size: -; cdr3_aa: CASSLGRAGELEQYF
v_call: TRBV12-3/TRBV12-4; j_call: TRBJ1-3; clone_size: few; cdr3_aa: CASSRDPPGSGNTIYF
v_call: TRBV3-1; j_call: TRBJ1-2; clone_size: -; cdr3_aa: CASSQAGVSYYGYTF
v_call: TRBV7-6; j_call: TRBJ2-7; clone_size: few; cdr3_aa: CASSPAYRGLYEQYF
v_call: TRBV29-1; j_call: TRBJ2-5; clone_size: -; cdr3_aa: CSVEDSRAPDQETQYF
v_call: TRBV12-3/TRBV12-4; j_call: TRBJ2-5; clone_size: few; cdr3_aa: CASGTSGGETQYF
v_call: TRBV20-1; j_call: TRBJ2-3; clone_size: few; cdr3_aa: CSEAREETDTQYF
v_call: TRBV6-2/TRBV6-3; j_call: TRBJ2-1; clone_size: -; cdr3_aa: CASIDRNPYNEQFF
v_call: TRBV29-1; j_call: TRBJ1-2; clone_size: few; cdr3_aa: CSADTGNYGYTF
v_call: TRBV11-2; j_call: TRBJ2-7; clone_size: many; cdr3_aa: CASSLVGGTVLGNYEQYF
v_call: TRBV7-6; j_call: TRBJ2-7; clone_size: -; cdr3_aa: CASSDRGLASEQYF
v_call: TRBV20-1; j_call: TRBJ1-2; clone_size: few; cdr3_aa: CSARDRVSYGYTF
v_call: TRBV4-3; j_call: TRBJ2-5; clone_size: few; cdr3_aa: CASSQDRLGLRQETQYF
v_call: TRBV5-6; j_call: TRBJ1-1; clone_size: few; cdr3_aa: CASSLEVFMNTEAFF
v_call: TRBV5-1; j_call: TRBJ1-3; clone_size: -; cdr3_aa: CASSLEPGNLGNTIYF
v_call: TRBV20-1; j_call: TRBJ2-1; clone_size: -; cdr3_aa: CSARAGLAGEQFF
v_call: TRBV12-3/TRBV12-4; j_call: TRBJ1-1; clone_size: many; cdr3_aa: CASSLATEAFF
v_call: TRBV12-3/TRBV12-4; j_call: TRBJ2-7; clone_size: many; cdr3_aa: CASSLSEGKQYF
v_call: TRBV28; j_call: TRBJ2-1; clone_size: -; cdr3_aa: CARRLQGGPEQFF
v_call: TRBV4-3; j_call: TRBJ2-2; clone_size: few; cdr3_aa: CASSQDLDRGRFGELFF
v_call: TRBV6-1; j_call: TRBJ1-4; clone_size: few; cdr3_aa: CASSWTVNEKLFF
v_call: TRBV6-5; j_call: TRBJ2-1; clone_size: few; cdr3_aa: CASSYYGAYNEQFF
v_call: TRBV7-9; j_call: TRBJ2-1; clone_size: few; cdr3_aa: CASSFGLATNEQFF
v_call: TRBV7-7; j_call: TRBJ2-1; clone_size: many; cdr3_aa: CASSLVGGNEQFF
v_call: TRBV28; j_call: TRBJ2-2; clone_size: few; cdr3_aa: CASASPGGHGGELFF
v_call: TRBV5-1; j_call: TRBJ1-4; clone_size: many; cdr3_aa: CASSLRSESNKLFF
v_call: TRBV2; j_call: TRBJ1-1; clone_size: many; cdr3_aa: CASSEMTGSGQGYYTEAFF
v_call: TRBV10-3; j_call: TRBJ2-2; clone_size: -; cdr3_aa: CAIGLAVAGELFF
v_call: TRBV5-1; j_call: TRBJ1-4; clone_size: few; cdr3_aa: CASSDRGPGSEKLFF